The 21 T cell receptor beta chains reported below all come from one sample, sequenced in a study of radiotherapy plus CTLA-4 blockade in lung cancer. Only in-frame clones appear in the TCRdb table, and some are missing; sequencing was by immunoSEQ multiplex PCR. The data hold around 72,000 clones, with around 73% observed a single time. The sample here was peripheral blood, taken from a patient treated with radiotherapy plus ipilimumab. The receptors derive from a human donor with non-small cell lung cancer who had a complete response to radiotherapy plus ipilimumab.

The chain is built from TRBV7-6 and TRBJ2-5; D is uncertain. Germline CDR1 is SGHVS and CDR2 is FNYEAQ. The CDR3 totals 13 residues. Trimming removed 4 bases from V and 5 bases from J, with 11 bases in between. The CDR3 sequence: CASSSLRRETQYF. The CDR3 nucleotides read TGTGCCAGCAGCTCCCTCCGCAGGGAGACCCAGTACTTC.

This chain joins TRBV29-1 and TRBJ1-2; D is uncertain. The CDR3 has 9 residues. V lost 3 bases and J lost 8, with 4 bases in between. Germline assignment: CDR1 SQVTM and CDR2 ANQGSEA. CDR3 sequence: CSVDKGYTF. Here the CDR3 DNA reads TGCAGCGTTGACAAAGGCTACACCTTC.

This clone was detected only a few times. The genes are TRBV4-3 and TRBJ1-3, with D hard to call. Germline lookup yields CDR1 LGHNA and CDR2 YSLEER. V was cut by 0 bases and J by 4 bases, with 4 bases left in between. This CDR3 spans 13 amino acids. The CDR3 spells CASSQERGNTIYF. CDR3 sequence (DNA): TGCGCCAGCAGCCAAGAGAGGGGAAACACCATATATTTT.

The chain uses TRBV6-1 and TRBJ1-5, with D possibly TRBD1 on 5 matching bases. Germline assignment: CDR1 MNHNS and CDR2 SASEGT. The CDR3 spans 15 residues. The germline V and J ends were trimmed by 5 bases and 3 bases, with 14 bases remaining between them. CDR3: CASSLEWGLNQPQHF. The CDR3 nucleotides read TGTGCCAGCAGTCTTGAATGGGGCCTCAATCAGCCCCAGCATTTT.

V and J are TRBV13 and TRBJ1-1; D possibly corresponds to TRBD1 (6 bases). Germline-derived CDR1 and CDR2 are PRHDT and FYEKMQ (reference sequence). This CDR3 comprises 19 residues. V was shortened by 1 base and J by 1 base, with 22 bases between the two germline ends. CDR3 amino acids: CASSLVSGGWTVGNTEAFF. DNA of the CDR3: TGTGCCAGCAGCTTAGTCAGCGGGGGGTGGACAGTCGGGAACACTGAAGCTTTCTTT.

The chain carries TRBV4-1 and TRBJ2-7; D call uncertain. CDR1 is MGHRA and CDR2 is YSYEKL in the germline V gene. V dropped 1 base and J dropped 3 bases, with 22 bases sitting between them. The CDR3 totals 18 residues. The CDR3 loop is CASSQGLLRRFPSYEQYF. DNA for the CDR3: TGCGCCAGCAGCCAAGGTTTGCTGCGAAGGTTCCCTAGCTACGAGCAGTACTTC.

This chain links TRBV19 with TRBJ1-5; TRBD1 aligns across 12 bases. CDR3 length: 18 residues. The germline gives CDR1 LNHDA, CDR2 SQIVND (reference sequence). J lost 4 bases, V lost 6 bases, and 13 bases had no gene match. The CDR3 DNA follows: TGTGCCAGTAGCCCTCGGGGACAGGGGGCACGTGTGAATCAGCCCCAGCATTTT. Translation: CASSPRGQGARVNQPQHF.

The chain has TRBV28 and TRBJ1-6; D is unresolved. CDR3 length equals 14 residues. Trimming pared 3 bases from V and 7 bases from J, leaving 10 bases between. CDR1 and CDR2 (germline): MDHEN, SYDVKM. Written as DNA, the CDR3 is TGTGCCAGCAGTTTTGGGCGCGGGAATTCACCCCTCCACTTT. It codes for CASSFGRGNSPLHF.

The J gene is TRBJ2-2, the V gene TRBV7-2; 7 bases match TRBD2. This CDR3 is built from 12 residues. Germline CDR1 is SGHTA and CDR2 is FQGNSA. Here the CDR3 reads CANREDTGELFF. The CDR3 region has the DNA TGTGCGAATCGGGAGGACACCGGGGAGCTGTTTTTT.

This clone was found a few times. This chain links TRBV21-1 with TRBJ2-4; TRBD2, the table's D call, lacks a check against the DNA. TRBV21-1 has pseudogene status. This CDR3 contains 21 residues. CDR3 sequence: CASRWGGRAQTVPLAKNIQYF. CDR3 in DNA: TGTGCCAGCAGATGGGGGGGTCGGGCCCAAACTGTTCCACTAGCCAAAAACATTCAGTACTTC.

To note about this clone: The germline gene is not matched at one end of the junction; a read error may be the cause. Other DNA sequences within the sample encode an identical CDR3. The chain recombines TRBV29-1 with TRBJ1-1; possibly TRBD1 for D (5 bases). Per the germline V gene, CDR1 is SQVTM and CDR2 is ANQGSEA. CDR3 length equals 15 residues. CDR3 protein: CSVDSIEPLNTEAFF. The CDR3 DNA follows: TGCAGCGTCGACAGTATCGAGCCTTTGAATACTGAAGCTTTCTTT.

The CDR3 is CSASRYTEAFF. CDR3 nucleotides: TGCAGTGCCTCAAGATACACTGAAGCTTTCTTT. This chain links TRBV20-1 with TRBJ1-1; no clear D. The CDR3 loop spans 11 amino acids. Germline CDR1 reads DFQATT; CDR2 reads SNEGSKA (reference sequence). V gave up 6 bases and J gave up 3 bases, with 8 bases separating them.

This chain links TRBV14 with TRBJ2-5, with no clear D. Germline CDR1 and CDR2: SGHDN and FVKESK. The V end was cut by 1 base, the J end by 1 base, with 10 bases between. CDR3 length: 15 residues. CDR3 region: CASSQGRLPQETQYF. CDR3 nucleotide sequence: TGTGCCAGCAGCCAAGGTCGGCTCCCCCAAGAGACCCAGTACTTC.

This clone was seen more than once but under ten times. This chain connects TRBV5-1 to TRBJ1-3; D uncertain. This CDR3 spans 14 amino acids. V lost 2 bases and J lost 2, with 8 bases in between. Germline lookup yields CDR1 SGHRS and CDR2 YFSETQ. The CDR3 reads CASSLDGPGNTIYF. Here the CDR3 DNA reads TGCGCCAGCAGCTTAGACGGGCCTGGAAACACCATATATTTT.

The rearrangement links TRBV6-6 to TRBJ2-5; the D is unclear. The germline V gene has CDR1 MNHNY and CDR2 SVGAGI (reference sequence). Trimming took off 10 bases at V and 0 bases at J, with 15 bases between the two ends. This CDR3 spans 14 amino acids. CDR3 in amino acids: CATIRLADQETQYF. CDR3 coding DNA: TGTGCCACCATCCGACTGGCAGACCAAGAGACCCAGTACTTC.

The chain links TRBV5-4 to TRBJ1-2; no clear D. Trimming took 1 base from V and 7 from J, leaving 8 bases between them. This CDR3 spans 12 amino acids. Looked up from germline, CDR1 is SGHNT and CDR2 is YYREEE (reference sequence). The CDR3 region is CASSLKVAGYTF. The CDR3 DNA reads TGTGCCAGCAGCTTGAAAGTCGCTGGCTACACCTTC.

The chain couples TRBV19 to TRBJ1-2; TRBD1 agrees at 7 bases. The CDR3 runs 15 residues. The germline V gene encodes CDR1 LNHDA and CDR2 SQIVND (reference sequence). The V segment lost 6 bases and the J segment 3 bases; nucleotides outside the gene matches: 10. Written as DNA, the CDR3 is TGTGCCAGTAGCCTGAGGGGGCAGGGGGACTATGGCTACACCTTC. Its translation is CASSLRGQGDYGYTF.

The rearrangement uses TRBV29-1 and TRBJ2-1; either TRBD1 or TRBD2 may supply D (5 bases each). Germline V lookup: CDR1 SQVTM, CDR2 ANQGSEA. With 2 bases removed from V and 7 bases from J, the gap between germline ends came to 15 bases. CDR3 length equals 14 residues. CDR3 protein: CSVESRDLRNEQFF. Written as DNA, the CDR3 is TGCAGCGTTGAATCCCGGGACCTAAGAAATGAGCAGTTCTTC.

The chain is built from TRBV13 and TRBJ2-3; TRBD2 aligns across 9 bases. This CDR3 has 18 residues. V shed 3 bases and J 1 base; nucleotides not matched to a gene: 11. Germline assignment: CDR1 PRHDT and CDR2 FYEKMQ (reference sequence). In DNA form, the CDR3 reads TGTGCCAGCAGCTTGCGGCTAGCGGGGAAGACCCGCACAGATACGCAGTATTTT. It yields the protein CASSLRLAGKTRTDTQYF.

This chain uses TRBV28 with TRBJ2-6; 9 nucleotides match TRBD1. Germline V CDR1 and CDR2: MDHEN, SYDVKM. After removal of 3 bases from V and 0 bases from J, the junction contained 3 bases not matched to a gene. The CDR3 is 17 amino acids. The CDR3 DNA sequence: TGTGCCAGCAGTTTCGACAGGGGGTTCTCTGGGGCCAACGTCCTGACTTTC. It encodes CASSFDRGFSGANVLTF.

The genes are TRBV6-5 and TRBJ2-5; no clear D. V was cut by 2 bases and J by 2 bases, with 6 bases left in between. The germline gives CDR1 MNHEY, CDR2 SVGAGI. CDR3 length: 13 amino acids. The CDR3 protein is CASSYQRQETQYF. CDR3 nucleotides: TGTGCCAGCAGTTACCAGCGTCAAGAGACCCAGTACTTC.